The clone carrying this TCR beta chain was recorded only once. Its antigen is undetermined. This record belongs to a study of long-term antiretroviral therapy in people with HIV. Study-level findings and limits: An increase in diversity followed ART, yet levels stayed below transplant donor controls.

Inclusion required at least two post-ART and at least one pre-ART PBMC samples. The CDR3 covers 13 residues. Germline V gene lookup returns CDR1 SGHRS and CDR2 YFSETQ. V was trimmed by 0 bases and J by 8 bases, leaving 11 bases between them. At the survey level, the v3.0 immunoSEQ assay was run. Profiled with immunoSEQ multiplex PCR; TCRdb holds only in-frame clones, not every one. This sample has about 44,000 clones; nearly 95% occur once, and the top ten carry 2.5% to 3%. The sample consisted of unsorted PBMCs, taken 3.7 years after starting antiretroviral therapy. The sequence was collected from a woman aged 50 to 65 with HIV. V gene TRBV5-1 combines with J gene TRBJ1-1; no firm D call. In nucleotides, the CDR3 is TGCGCCAGCAGCTTGGCCGTCGGTCGCGAAGCTTTCTTT. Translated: CASSLAVGREAFF.